Listed below are T cell receptor beta chains from one sample, sequenced in a study of shared clonotypes between healthy human individuals. Sequencing was performed with immunoSEQ multiplex PCR; in TCRdb, only in-frame clones are kept and a portion is missing. The sample carries 450,000 to 500,000 clones, approximately 82% recorded once. What was sequenced was PBMCs. The source is a woman aged 35 to 49 in good health. Some clones in this sample may be carry-over from other donors' samples. Both conserved end residues are part of each CDR3. Each record gives: J gene, clone size, D gene, V gene, CDR3 protein, CDR3 DNA. The D gene is left open where the match is weak. A row's size may be missing; if present it is once, few, many or a size class.

J: TRBJ1-2; size: NA; D: NA; V: TRBV29-1; CDR3: CSVERGDGGYTF; DNA: TGCAGCGTTGAACGGGGAGACGGTGGCTACACCTTC
J: TRBJ2-5; size: NA; D: NA; V: TRBV19; CDR3: CASSSPAGKQETQYF; DNA: TGTGCCAGTAGTTCCCCGGCAGGGAAACAAGAGACCCAGTACTTC
J: TRBJ1-5; size: once; D: NA; V: TRBV27; CDR3: CASRGGAGLPQHF; DNA: TGTGCCAGCAGGGGGGGCGCGGGATTACCCCAGCATTTT
J: TRBJ1-1; size: NA; D: NA; V: TRBV11-1; CDR3: CASSPSNSGENTEAFF; DNA: TGTGCCAGCAGCCCATCAAATAGTGGGGAAAACACTGAAGCTTTCTTT
J: TRBJ1-5; size: NA; D: TRBD1; V: TRBV6-1; CDR3: CASRQGAGNQPQHF; DNA: TGTGCCAGCAGACAGGGGGCTGGCAATCAGCCCCAGCATTTT
J: TRBJ1-4; size: many; D: NA; V: TRBV7-6; CDR3: CASSPYGGNEKLFF; DNA: TGTGCCAGCAGCCCGTATGGGGGTAATGAAAAACTGTTTTTT
J: TRBJ1-3; size: NA; D: NA; V: TRBV7-6; CDR3: CASSQGGNTIYF; DNA: TGTGCCAGCAGCCAAGGGGGAAACACCATATATTTT
J: TRBJ2-1; size: NA; D: NA; V: TRBV6-4; CDR3: CASSSYYRTVHNEQFF; DNA: TGTGCCAGCAGTTCCTACTACCGTACGGTCCACAATGAGCAGTTCTTC
J: TRBJ2-6; size: NA; D: NA; V: TRBV23-1; CDR3: CASSQRTQVFHSGANVLTF; DNA: TGCGCCAGCAGTCAACGGACCCAGGTCTTCCACTCTGGGGCCAACGTCCTGACTTTC
J: TRBJ2-7; size: once; D: NA; V: TRBV27; CDR3: CASSLPDRTYEQYF; DNA: TGTGCCAGCAGTTTACCCGACAGAACCTACGAGCAGTACTTC
J: TRBJ2-3; size: NA; D: TRBD2; V: TRBV10-3; CDR3: CAISEGVGAGVTDTQYF; DNA: TGTGCCATCAGTGAAGGGGTTGGAGCGGGAGTCACAGATACGCAGTATTTT
J: TRBJ2-1; size: NA; D: NA; V: TRBV5-1; CDR3: CASSAQGEQFF; DNA: TGCGCCAGCAGCGCACAGGGTGAGCAGTTCTTC
J: TRBJ2-7; size: NA; D: TRBD2; V: TRBV5-1; CDR3: CASSFSGTTDEQYF; DNA: TGCGCCAGCAGCTTCTCCGGGACTACGGACGAGCAGTACTTC
J: TRBJ2-3; size: NA; D: NA; V: TRBV7-9; CDR3: CASSPGRSGGTDTQYF; DNA: TGTGCCAGCAGCCCAGGTCGGTCAGGGGGCACAGATACGCAGTATTTT
J: TRBJ2-7; size: NA; D: TRBD2; V: TRBV5-6; CDR3: CASSLGLAGAYEQYF; DNA: TGTGCCAGCAGCTTGGGACTAGCGGGAGCCTACGAGCAGTACTTC
J: TRBJ1-5; size: NA; D: TRBD1; V: TRBV19; CDR3: CASSTPPGTGGNQPQHF; DNA: TGTGCCAGTAGTACACCCCCCGGGACAGGGGGTAATCAGCCCCAGCATTTT
J: TRBJ1-1; size: few; D: TRBD1; V: TRBV2; CDR3: CASSWDREAFF; DNA: TGTGCCAGCAGTTGGGACAGGGAAGCTTTCTTT
J: TRBJ2-1; size: once; D: TRBD2; V: TRBV5-6; CDR3: CASSLQSSGRANEQFF; DNA: TGTGCCAGCAGCTTACAATCTAGCGGGAGGGCCAATGAGCAGTTCTTC
J: TRBJ2-7; size: once; D: NA; V: TRBV2; CDR3: CASRQDRAYEQYF; DNA: TGTGCCAGCAGACAGGACCGAGCCTACGAGCAGTACTTC